This is a list of T cell receptor beta chains from one sample in a study of blood T cell repertoires in COVID-19. Here immunoSEQ multiplex PCR was the method, and the copy in TCRdb shows in-frame clones only, minus some. Of about 250,000 clones in the sample, about 90% were seen once. The specimen was PBMCs or T cells enriched from blood (not recorded which). These receptor sequences come from a woman aged 18-29 years who had recovered from COVID-19. CDR3s include the opening cysteine and the closing phenylalanine or tryptophan. Fields, in order: J gene, V gene, CDR3 protein.

TRBJ2-3,TRBV7-2,CASSLAMADGTDTQYF
TRBJ1-2,TRBV5-1,CASSLDSYGYTF
TRBJ2-3,TRBV5-6,CASSLVRADTQYF
TRBJ1-4,TRBV9,CASSAGQGVSEKLFF
TRBJ1-2,TRBV7-8,CASSWGPGDGYTF
TRBJ1-2,TRBV7-8,CASSLTGTGGYGYTF
TRBJ1-4,TRBV28,CASSLYGSGVNEKLFF
TRBJ1-3,TRBV7-8,CASSSGTGTGNTIYF
TRBJ2-1,TRBV6-1,CASSELAGGPNEQFF
TRBJ2-5,TRBV5-1,CASSRGGTSPNGKETQYF
TRBJ1-1,TRBV9,CASSGQGARTEAFF
TRBJ2-3,TRBV3-1/TRBV3-2,CASSPSSGGATDTQYF
TRBJ2-7,TRBV5-1,CASSLEQGWDEQYF
TRBJ1-2,TRBV20-1,CSASQGRGYTF
TRBJ2-7,TRBV19,CASSMGGAYEQYF
TRBJ1-1,TRBV7-2,CASSARDRGSEAFF
TRBJ2-6,TRBV27,CASSLFSLTSGANVLTF
TRBJ1-6,TRBV29-1,CSVGQGMWYNSPLHF
TRBJ1-2,TRBV5-4,CASSTPQGSGYTF
TRBJ2-4,TRBV28,CASSTPGTGIHF
TRBJ1-2,TRBV5-1,CASSLGQGARGYTF
TRBJ2-7,TRBV28,CASSRDTSQYEQYF
TRBJ1-4,TRBV5-5,CASSTHGGTNEKLFF
TRBJ1-1,TRBV28,CASSLLDRPNTEAFF
TRBJ1-3,TRBV5-1,CASSLGLWQTSSGNTIYF
TRBJ2-7,TRBV20-1,CSASPPGQGEQYF
TRBJ1-1,TRBV7-5,CARSTTTGTLVCHAEAFF
TRBJ2-5,TRBV5-4,CASSSSGTGVWETQYF
TRBJ2-5,TRBV4-1,CASSQDRGGGTQYF